Reported below is one T cell receptor beta chain. The antigen is not known. The PCR used 60 Vbeta and 13 Jbeta primers. Here immunoSEQ multiplex PCR was the method, and the copy in TCRdb shows in-frame clones only, minus some. This table holds over 150,000 clones, more than 65% found once. This entry comes from a study of cytomegalovirus exposure and HLA in healthy donors. Findings of the study overall: Sequence variants that were highly shared formed a cluster that was likely a sequencing artifact. Reports state that TCR beta sequences accurately predicted most subjects' HLA-A and HLA-B alleles. About 87% or about 30% of the time was how often most TCR beta V segments were productive, according to an earlier analysis. When analyzed later, the rates of TCR association showed variation by HLA locus, with DRB1 the most and HLA-C the fewest.

The TCR sequence derives from a girl aged 10 to 17 in good health and CMV-seropositive. Sequencing was performed on PBMCs.

The CDR3 here is CASRDRVSTGELFF. CDR3 bases: TGTGCCAGCCGAGACAGGGTATCCACCGGGGAGCTGTTTTTT. The chain combines TRBV27 with TRBJ2-2; 7 bases agree with TRBD1. CDR3 size: 14 residues. Germline assignment: CDR1 MNHEY and CDR2 SMNVEV (reference sequence). The V and J ends lost 8 bases and 4 bases, in that order; junction bases with no gene match: 7.